Ten or more counts support the clone carrying this TCR beta chain. TCRdb used MiXCR to reprocess the 5' RACE reads, holding one entry per CDR3 protein. The repertoire includes 65,000 to 90,000 distinct CDR3 sequences, about 5.5% of them detected once, and around 8% sits in the top ten. The data were taken from a study of T cells of healthy individuals. Germline CDR1 is MGHRA and CDR2 is YSYEKL. V gave up 1 base and J gave up 3 bases, with 7 bases separating them. This CDR3 is 13 amino acids long. The receptor was derived from a female donor in good health. The chain couples TRBV4-1 to TRBJ2-7; D uncertain. CDR3 loop: CASSQVRGYEQYF. DNA of the CDR3: TGCGCCAGCAGCCAAGTACGAGGCTACGAGCAGTACTTC.